Each of the 30 T cell receptor beta chains below was sequenced from the same sample in a study of T cells in tumors after PD-1 blockade. Some clones are missing from TCRdb's copy, which holds only in-frame ones; the method was immunoSEQ multiplex PCR. The sample shows over 60,000 clones, about 74% of them seen only once. The sequencing here drew on PBMCs, taken after anti-PD-1 treatment. The receptors originated from a human donor with basal cell carcinoma.

The chain uses TRBV6-4 and TRBJ2-7, with D possibly matching TRBD1 (5 bases). CDR3 length: 18 amino acids. Germline V CDR1 and CDR2: MRHNA, SNTAGT. V shed 2 bases and J shed 3 bases, with 23 bases lying between them. The CDR3 coding sequence is TGTGCCAGCAGTGACCGTATATCGTGGGGCGCTCAGGGCTACGAGCAGTACTTC. Amino acid sequence: CASSDRISWGAQGYEQYF.

Details on this clone: Other DNA sequences of this sample code for an identical CDR3. The V gene is TRBV5-1, the J gene TRBJ1-5; tentative D call: TRBD1 (5 bases). V gave up 0 bases and J gave up 1 base, with 5 bases separating them. Per the germline V gene, CDR1 is SGHRS and CDR2 is YFSETQ. CDR3 size: 14 residues. The CDR3 region has the DNA TGCGCCAGCAGCTTGGAGGGGAGCAATCAGCCCCAGCATTTT. It translates to CASSLEGSNQPQHF.

V gene TRBV3-1 (or the pseudogene TRBV3-2) combines with J gene TRBJ2-2, with D possibly being TRBD1 or TRBD2 (5 bases each). V lost 4 bases to trimming and J lost 0 bases, with 9 bases between them. Germline lookup yields CDR1 LGHDT and CDR2 YNNKEL (reference sequence). This CDR3 comprises 15 residues. CDR3 bases: TGTGCCAGCAGCCCCTTGGGGGCGAACACCGGGGAGCTGTTTTTT. Its protein product is CASSPLGANTGELFF.

This clone was observed a handful of times. The rearrangement joins TRBV30 to TRBJ1-2, with 7 positions matching TRBD1. The junction had 2 bases not matched to a gene; V was cut back by 0 bases and J by 4 bases. This CDR3 region has 13 residues. The germline gives CDR1 GTSNPN, CDR2 SVGIG (reference sequence). The CDR3 DNA is TGTGCCTGGAGTGTACAGGGGCTCTATGGCTACACCTTC. Amino acids: CAWSVQGLYGYTF.

This clone was seen just once. The CDR3 DNA sequence: TGTGCCAGTAGTATAAGGAGAGCAGGGGCCCAAGAGACCCAGTACTTC. Translation: CASSIRRAGAQETQYF. V gene TRBV19 combines with J gene TRBJ2-5, with D perhaps matching TRBD1 (6 bases). V gave up 2 bases and J gave up 1 base, with 14 bases separating them. This CDR3 is 16 amino acids long. Germline V gene data show CDR1 as LNHDA and CDR2 as SQIVND (reference sequence).

The chain uses TRBV2 and TRBJ1-1; D call uncertain. Per germline, CDR1 SNHLY and CDR2 FYNNEI. The germline V and J ends were trimmed by 5 bases and 1 base, with 8 bases remaining between them. The CDR3 length is 13 residues. CDR3 nucleotides: TGTGCCAGCAGTCCACGGCAGAACACTGAAGCTTTCTTT. Its translation is CASSPRQNTEAFF. Filled out from reference TRBV2 and TRBJ1-1, the complete variable domain reads EPEVTQTPSHQVTQMGQEVILRCVPISNHLYFYWYRQILGQKVEFLVSFYNNEISEKSEIFDDQFSVERPDGSNFTLKIRSTKLEDSAMYFCASSPRQNTEAFFGQGTRLTVV.

The rearrangement uses TRBV28 and TRBJ2-1; maybe TRBD2 (5 bases). Deletions cut 3 bases from V and 6 bases from J, with 15 bases between. Germline V gene data show CDR1 as MDHEN and CDR2 as SYDVKM. The CDR3 runs to 15 residues. Here the CDR3 DNA reads TGTGCCAGCAGTTTGCGGGTATCGGGCCTCAATGAGCAGTTCTTC. Translating it yields CASSLRVSGLNEQFF.

The gene calls are TRBV18 and TRBJ1-2; 8 bases are a match to TRBD1. J lost 8 bases, V lost 5 bases, and 10 bases had no gene match. In germline, CDR1 is KGHSH, CDR2 LQKENI. The CDR3 spans 14 residues. In nucleotides, the CDR3 is TGTGCCAGCTCAGCGACAGGGGCGCAGGAAGGCTACACCTTC. Protein: CASSATGAQEGYTF.

The chain joins TRBV27 to TRBJ2-4; the match to TRBD1 covers 9 bases. Germline V lookup: CDR1 MNHEY, CDR2 SMNVEV (reference sequence). After removal of 5 bases from V and 1 base from J, the junction contained 6 bases not matched to a gene. The CDR3 covers 16 residues. CDR3 bases: TGTGCCAGCAGTCCTCAACAGGGGGCGGCCAAAAACATTCAGTACTTC. This encodes CASSPQQGAAKNIQYF.

CDR3 protein: CASSFPASGGKETQYF. CDR3 bases: TGTGCCAGCAGTTTCCCGGCTAGCGGGGGGAAGGAGACCCAGTACTTC. The rearrangement uses TRBV28 and TRBJ2-5; 11 bases line up with TRBD2. J was trimmed by 5 bases and V by 3 bases; bases with no gene match: 8. CDR1 is MDHEN and CDR2 is SYDVKM in the germline V gene. CDR3 length: 16 residues.

This clone turned up a few times. V usage is TRBV4-1 and J usage is TRBJ1-4; 10 nucleotides align to TRBD1. Trimming at V came to 3 bases and at J to 4 bases, leaving 2 bases not matched to a gene. CDR3 length: 15 residues. Germline CDR1 reads MGHRA; CDR2 reads YSYEKL. The DNA for the CDR3 is TGCGCCAGCAGCCACCGGACAGGGGGTAATGAAAAACTGTTTTTT. Amino acids: CASSHRTGGNEKLFF.

Remarks on this clone: The sample contains more than one DNA sequence encoding this CDR3. The chain recombines TRBV20-1 with TRBJ2-2, with D possibly matching TRBD2 (6 bases). V lost 3 bases and J lost 5, with 10 bases in between. Looked up from germline, CDR1 is DFQATT and CDR2 is SNEGSKA (reference sequence). The CDR3 totals 13 residues. CDR3 in DNA: TGCAGTGCTAGTGGTCTAGCGACCGGGGAGCTGTTTTTT. This translates into CSASGLATGELFF.

This sequence joins TRBV5-1 and TRBJ1-2; D gene ambiguous. Germline V gene lookup returns CDR1 SGHRS and CDR2 YFSETQ. The CDR3 is 13 amino acids. Deletions cut 4 bases from V and 3 bases from J, with 10 bases between. CDR3 protein: CASSAGRDYGYTF. The DNA of the CDR3 is TGCGCCAGCAGCGCAGGACGGGACTATGGCTACACCTTC.

The chain carries TRBV5-1 and TRBJ2-5; 10 nucleotides line up with TRBD2. V gave up 2 bases and J gave up 6 bases; unmatched junction bases: 10. In germline, CDR1 is SGHRS, CDR2 YFSETQ. CDR3 length: 16 amino acids. The DNA for the CDR3 is TGCGCCAGCAGCTTAGGTAGCGGGGGGTCCCGACAGACCCAGTACTTC. Translation gives CASSLGSGGSRQTQYF.

V usage is TRBV3-1 (or the pseudogene TRBV3-2) and J usage is TRBJ2-7; the D gene is possibly TRBD2 (5 bases). Trimming shortened V by 10 bases and J by 6 bases, and 16 bases separated the two germline ends. The CDR3 has 12 residues. The germline V gene encodes CDR1 LGHDT and CDR2 YNNKEL (reference sequence). DNA of the CDR3: TGTGCCACCTCAGATCGGGGTCCCGAGCAGTACTTC. This translates into CATSDRGPEQYF.

There are a few counts of this clone. V and J are TRBV7-8 and TRBJ1-1; D is ambiguous. Trimming stripped 2 bases from V and 1 base from J, with 5 bases between. This CDR3 has 13 amino acids. Germline V gene data show CDR1 as SGHVS and CDR2 as FQNEAQ. CDR3 sequence: CASSLLQNTEAFF. The CDR3 nucleotides read TGTGCCAGCAGCTTATTACAGAACACTGAAGCTTTCTTT.

This chain uses TRBV5-1 with TRBJ2-5; TRBD2 aligns across 8 bases. Germline V gives CDR1 SGHRS, CDR2 YFSETQ. There are 15 residues in the CDR3. J lost 5 bases, V lost 4 bases, and 10 bases had no gene match. The chain's CDR3 is CASSPLGGAWETQYF. CDR3 nucleotide sequence: TGCGCCAGCAGCCCCCTCGGGGGGGCCTGGGAGACCCAGTACTTC.

The rearrangement links TRBV5-1 to TRBJ2-6, with D unresolved. In germline, CDR1 is SGHRS, CDR2 YFSETQ. Trimming removed 7 bases at V and 0 bases at J, with 14 bases between. The CDR3 length is 16 residues. The CDR3 DNA is TGCGCCAGCCGGAGCTCTACCACCTCTGGGGCCAACGTCCTGACTTTC. Its translation: CASRSSTTSGANVLTF.

This clone has a handful of counts. The chain couples TRBV4-1 to TRBJ2-4, with a possible D match to TRBD2 (7 bases). Looked up from germline, CDR1 is MGHRA and CDR2 is YSYEKL. The CDR3 contains 16 residues. Trimming pared 1 base from V and 3 bases from J, leaving 13 bases between. This CDR3 reads CASSQVGGGVKNIQYF. The CDR3 DNA follows: TGCGCCAGCAGCCAAGTGGGCGGGGGCGTCAAAAACATTCAGTACTTC.

The V gene is TRBV15, the J gene TRBJ2-3, with D perhaps given as TRBD1 or TRBD2 (5 bases each). The CDR3 spans 15 residues. Trimming cost V 3 bases and J 5 bases, with 15 bases left between them. Looked up from germline, CDR1 is LNHNV and CDR2 is YYDKDF (reference sequence). The CDR3 DNA reads TGTGCCACCAGCAGTGGGACGGTGGTAAAAGATACGCAGTATTTT. Amino acids: CATSSGTVVKDTQYF.

This clone showed up just once. The V call is TRBV10-3, the J call TRBJ1-4; the match to TRBD1 covers 8 bases. The V gene end was trimmed by 0 bases and the J gene end by 2 bases; junction bases not matched to a gene: 5. Looked up from germline, CDR1 is ENHRY and CDR2 is SYGVKD. The CDR3 has 17 residues. Here the CDR3 DNA reads TGTGCCATCAGTGAGTCGACAGGGGCGGCGACTAATGAAAAACTGTTTTTT. Encoded protein: CAISESTGAATNEKLFF.

This rearrangement joins TRBV30 to TRBJ2-3; D is ambiguous. Germline CDR1 reads GTSNPN; CDR2 reads SVGIG (reference sequence). The CDR3 covers 11 residues. Trimming left V 0 bases short and J 8 bases short, with 6 bases between. The CDR3 loop is CAWSVSATQYF. CDR3 DNA: TGTGCCTGGAGTGTATCCGCTACGCAGTATTTT.

This clone was detected a few times. The V and J genes are TRBV19 and TRBJ2-3; TRBD1 aligns across 8 bases. With 1 base clipped from V and 5 bases from J, the junction kept 5 bases outside the gene matches. This CDR3 region has 15 residues. Per the germline V gene, CDR1 is LNHDA and CDR2 is SQIVND (reference sequence). CDR3 nucleotides: TGTGCCAGTAGTATAGGGCAGGGGGCTGGAGATACGCAGTATTTT. This gives the protein CASSIGQGAGDTQYF.

This clone appeared a few times. The chain joins TRBV10-3 to TRBJ1-1; 11 bases match TRBD1. Per germline, CDR1 ENHRY and CDR2 SYGVKD. The trim removed 2 bases at V and 5 bases at J, leaving 1 base unmatched. The CDR3 is 14 amino acids. CDR3 amino acids: CAISEGTGGTEAFF. For the CDR3, the DNA is TGTGCCATCAGTGAGGGGACAGGGGGGACTGAAGCTTTCTTT.

CDR3: CASLPTHNYGYTF. The CDR3 DNA reads TGTGCCAGCCTTCCAACCCATAACTATGGCTACACCTTC. The V and J genes are TRBV28 and TRBJ1-2; D gene ambiguous. With 8 bases removed from V and 1 base from J, the gap between germline ends came to 11 bases. Germline CDR1 and CDR2: MDHEN and SYDVKM. The CDR3 is made up of 13 amino acids.

The CDR3 protein is CASSWGTEDGYTF. In nucleotides, the CDR3 is TGTGCCAGCAGCTGGGGGACAGAAGATGGCTACACCTTC. This rearrangement joins TRBV5-6 to TRBJ1-2; the match to TRBD1 covers 7 bases. The CDR3 loop spans 13 amino acids. The junction had 5 bases not matched to a gene; V was cut back by 3 bases and J by 6 bases. The V gene's germline CDR1 is SGHDT and CDR2 YYEEEE.

This clone was counted a few times. The chain has TRBV6-6 and TRBJ1-2; 7 bases line up with TRBD1. Germline V CDR1 and CDR2: MNHNY, SVGAGI (reference sequence). V was pared by 2 bases and J by 7 bases, with 4 bases of the junction left unmatched. The CDR3 sequence is 13 residues long. The CDR3 region is CASSYMTGFGYTF. The CDR3 DNA is TGTGCCAGCAGTTACATGACAGGGTTTGGCTACACCTTC.

The gene calls are TRBV5-5 and TRBJ2-1; 7 nucleotides agree with TRBD2. The CDR3 sequence is 15 residues long. V shed 6 bases, J shed 3 bases, and the junction held 9 bases outside the gene matches. CDR1 and CDR2 from the germline V gene are SGHKS and YYEKEE (reference sequence). The chain's CDR3 is CASTENAGVYNEQFF. In nucleotides, the CDR3 is TGTGCCAGCACCGAAAACGCGGGAGTCTACAATGAGCAGTTCTTC.

Written as DNA, the CDR3 is TGTGCCAGCAGTTTGGGAACGACGGGGATTGGCTCACCCCTCCACTTT. Translation: CASSLGTTGIGSPLHF. The gene calls are TRBV27 and TRBJ1-6, with D uncertain. CDR3 size: 16 residues. Germline V gene sequence: CDR1 MNHEY, CDR2 SMNVEV (reference sequence). V was pared by 3 bases and J by 10 bases, with 19 bases between.

This clone appeared a single time. The gene calls are TRBV6-5 and TRBJ2-7, with D tentatively TRBD1 (6 bases). The CDR3 is 14 residues long. The V gene lost 8 bases and the J gene lost 2 bases, with 16 bases spanning the gap. The V gene's germline CDR1 is MNHEY and CDR2 SVGAGI. The DNA of the CDR3 is TGTGCCAGCTGGGCAGGGGCATCCACCTACGAGCAGTACTTC. This translates into CASWAGASTYEQYF.